The sequence of this T cell receptor beta chain was determined in a study of vaccination and CD4 T cells after COVID-19. Study overall: Overlapping spike peptides of SARS-CoV-2, HCoV-NL63, HCoV-OC43 and HCoV-229E were used, and cells were stimulated with them. Study conclusions and caveats: Reactive clone data from convalescent patients indicated a median of approximately 90% appearing only post-vaccination.

Sample treatment: roughly 10-day PBMC culture with coronavirus spike peptide pools or control peptides (ViraFEST assay). With more than eight days of culture completed, CD4+ T cells were isolated by negative selection. The CDR3 totals 15 residues. Deletions cut 5 bases from V and 5 bases from J, with 18 bases between. Germline CDR1 SEHNR, CDR2 FQNEAQ (reference sequence). Notes on this clonotype: Antigen specificity is unknown.

An Oncomine TCR Beta short-read assay was used to sequence the DNA from cultured CD4+ T cells. TCRdb redid the calling of the PCR reads with MiXCR, one entry per CDR3 protein. The sample shows about 12,000 distinct CDR3 sequences, around 58% of them seen only once. This clonotype was obtained from a human donor who had recovered from COVID-19. Input material: CD4+ T cells from blood, cultured in vitro. The chain is built from TRBV7-9 and TRBJ1-2; maybe TRBD1 (6 bases). The CDR3 region has the DNA TGTGCCAGCAGCCGACCCACTGGGGGGACATATGGCTACACCTTC. It encodes CASSRPTGGTYGYTF.